This TCR beta chain was recorded in a study of T-cell reconstitution after alpha-beta-depleted transplantation in children. The authors prepared the TCRbeta library with unique molecular identifiers. Via MiXCR, TCRdb re-called the PCR reads, giving one row per CDR3 protein. Here the sample spans around 200,000 distinct CDR3 sequences, about 6.4% being singletons. The CDR3 covers 15 residues. The V gene lost 1 base and the J gene lost 4 bases, with 13 bases spanning the gap. Germline values: CDR1 SEHNR, CDR2 FQNEAQ (reference sequence). This clonotype was observed at least ten times. The chain recombines TRBV7-9 with TRBJ1-1, with D possibly being TRBD1 (5 bases). The sequence was collected from a human donor who donated a stem cell graft to a child with Wiskott-Aldrich syndrome. The starting material was PBMCs from the stem cell graft donor, obtained from the stem cell graft. The CDR3 bases are TGTGCCAGCAGCTTAGTCGGGGGTGCAGGCACTGAAGCTTTCTTT. Translation: CASSLVGGAGTEAFF.